This T cell receptor beta chain was recorded in a study of blood T cell repertoires in COVID-19. About the study: COVID-19 samples collected from the United States, Italy and Spain covered acute and convalescent phases. T cells, B-cell-depleted T cells, or PBMCs provided the cDNA or gDNA that served as material.

Per the original data handling: Nucleated cell counts were estimated from reference gene primer amplification. Some clones are missing from TCRdb's copy, which holds only in-frame ones; the method was immunoSEQ multiplex PCR. The V and J calls and clone size come from that table; D and trimming were worked out from the DNA. The profile shows roughly 100,000 clones, 80% to 90% of them singletons. The V and J ends lost 6 bases and 4 bases, in that order; junction bases with no gene match: 8. The CDR3 runs 14 residues. CDR1 MNHEY and CDR2 SVGAGI come from the germline V gene. What was sequenced was peripheral blood. The rearrangement links TRBV6-5 to TRBJ1-1; TRBD1 aligns across 7 bases. The TCR sequence derives from a woman aged 55-75 years with acute or convalescent COVID-19. The CDR3 DNA reads TGTGCCAGCAGACCCACGGACAGGACCACTGAAGCTTTCTTT. Protein: CASRPTDRTTEAFF.